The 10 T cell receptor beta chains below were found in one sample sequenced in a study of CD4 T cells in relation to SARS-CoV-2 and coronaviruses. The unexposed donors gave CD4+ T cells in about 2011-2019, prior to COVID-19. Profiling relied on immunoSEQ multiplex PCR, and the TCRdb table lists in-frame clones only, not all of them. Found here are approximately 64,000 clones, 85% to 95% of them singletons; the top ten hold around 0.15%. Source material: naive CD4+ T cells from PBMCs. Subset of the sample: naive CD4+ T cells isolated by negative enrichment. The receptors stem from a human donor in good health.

The CDR3 reads CASSPHLPLAGVTDTQYF. The CDR3 bases are TGTGCCAGCAGCCCGCACCTCCCCCTAGCGGGAGTAACAGATACGCAGTATTTT. V and J are TRBV5-4 and TRBJ2-3; TRBD2 agrees at 10 bases. The CDR3 length is 18 residues. V dropped 4 bases and J dropped 3; count of bases not matched to a gene: 14. Germline CDR1 and CDR2: SGHNT and YYREEE (reference sequence).

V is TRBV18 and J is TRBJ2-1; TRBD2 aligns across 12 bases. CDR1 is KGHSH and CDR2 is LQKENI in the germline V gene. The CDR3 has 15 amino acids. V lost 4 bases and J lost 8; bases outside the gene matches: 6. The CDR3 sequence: CASSLRTSGEDEQFF. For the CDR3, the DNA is TGTGCCAGCTCACTACGGACTAGCGGGGAGGATGAGCAGTTCTTC. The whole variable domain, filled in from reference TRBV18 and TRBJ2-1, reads NAGVMQNPRHLVRRRGQEARLRCSPMKGHSHVYWYRQLPEEGLKFMVYLQKENIIDESGMPKERFSAEFPKEGPSILRIQQVVRGDSAAYFCASSLRTSGEDEQFFGPGTRLTVL.

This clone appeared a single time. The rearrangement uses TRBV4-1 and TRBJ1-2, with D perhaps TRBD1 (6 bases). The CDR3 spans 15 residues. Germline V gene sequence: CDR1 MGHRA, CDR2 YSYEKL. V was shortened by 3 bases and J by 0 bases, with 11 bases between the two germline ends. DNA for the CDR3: TGCGCCAGCAGCCATCCAGGGGTCGCTAACTATGGCTACACCTTC. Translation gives CASSHPGVANYGYTF.

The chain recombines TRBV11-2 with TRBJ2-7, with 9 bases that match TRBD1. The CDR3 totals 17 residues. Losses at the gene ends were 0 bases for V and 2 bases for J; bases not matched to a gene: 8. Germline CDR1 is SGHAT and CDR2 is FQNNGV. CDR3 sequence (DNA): TGTGCCAGCAGCTTAGATCCGGGACAGGGCCCGACCTACGAGCAGTACTTC. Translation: CASSLDPGQGPTYEQYF.

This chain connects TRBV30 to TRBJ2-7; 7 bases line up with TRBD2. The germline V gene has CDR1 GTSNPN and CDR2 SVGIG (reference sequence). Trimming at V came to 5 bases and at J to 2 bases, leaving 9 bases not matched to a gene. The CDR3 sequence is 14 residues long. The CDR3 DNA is TGTGCCTGGGGAAACGGGAGGCCCCCCTACGAGCAGTACTTC. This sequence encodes CAWGNGRPPYEQYF.

CDR3 sequence reads: CATAGRGNQPQHF. The CDR3 DNA reads TGTGCCACCGCCGGTAGAGGCAATCAGCCCCAGCATTTT. The V call is TRBV24-1, the J call TRBJ1-5, with D hard to call. V lost 9 bases and J lost 2, with 10 bases in between. CDR1 and CDR2 from the germline V gene are KGHDR and SFDVKD. The CDR3 has 13 amino acids.

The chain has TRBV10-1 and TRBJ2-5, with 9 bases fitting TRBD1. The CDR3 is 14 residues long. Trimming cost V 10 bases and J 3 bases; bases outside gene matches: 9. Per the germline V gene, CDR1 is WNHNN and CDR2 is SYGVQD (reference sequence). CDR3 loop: CATADGTGKETQYF. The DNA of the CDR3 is TGCGCCACGGCGGACGGGACAGGGAAAGAGACCCAGTACTTC.

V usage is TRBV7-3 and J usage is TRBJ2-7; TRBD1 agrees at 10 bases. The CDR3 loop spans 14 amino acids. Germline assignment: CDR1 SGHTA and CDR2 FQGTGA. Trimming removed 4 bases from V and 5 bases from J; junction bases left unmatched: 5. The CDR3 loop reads CASSSGTGDHEQYF. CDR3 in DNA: TGTGCCAGCAGCTCAGGGACAGGGGACCACGAGCAGTACTTC. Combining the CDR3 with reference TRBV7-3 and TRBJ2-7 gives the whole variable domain GAGVSQTPSNKVTEKGKYVELRCDPISGHTALYWYRQSLGQGPEFLIYFQGTGAADDSGLPNDRFFAVRPEGSVSTLKIQRTERGDSAVYLCASSSGTGDHEQYFGPGTRLTVT.

This CDR3 reads CASSLLGGETQYF. The CDR3 DNA reads TGTGCCAGCAGCTTGCTAGGGGGAGAGACCCAGTACTTC. J is TRBJ2-5 and V is TRBV5-6; a weak D match, TRBD1 (6 bases). The CDR3 contains 13 residues. CDR1 is SGHDT, CDR2 YYEEEE, per germline. The V and J ends lost 1 base and 4 bases respectively, with 8 bases between them.

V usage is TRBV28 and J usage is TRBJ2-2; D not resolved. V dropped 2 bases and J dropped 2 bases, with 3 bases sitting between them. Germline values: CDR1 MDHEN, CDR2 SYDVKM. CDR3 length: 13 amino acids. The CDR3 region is CASSLINTGELFF. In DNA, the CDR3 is TGTGCCAGCAGTTTAATCAACACCGGGGAGCTGTTTTTT.